This TCR beta chain was captured in a study of blood T cell repertoires in COVID-19. Study-wide context: The study drew acute and convalescent COVID-19 samples from the United States, Italy and Spain. The analysed material was cDNA or gDNA that came from T cells, B-cell-depleted T cells, or PBMCs.

CDR1 is SGHTA and CDR2 is FQGNSA in the germline V gene. J lost 5 bases, V lost 4 bases, and 9 bases had no gene match. The CDR3 has 15 residues. Original processing methods: Reference gene primer amplification yielded estimated nucleated cell counts. Clones were read by immunoSEQ multiplex PCR, and TCRdb kept only the in-frame ones, dropping some. For V, J and clone size, that table is used; D and trimming come from the DNA. The sample yields 90,000 to 120,000 clones, around 83% seen once. This TCR was sampled from a man between 65 and 80 years old with acute or convalescent COVID-19. Sequencing was carried out using peripheral blood. The V call is TRBV7-2, the J call TRBJ1-1, with 8 positions matching TRBD1. DNA of the CDR3: TGTGCCAGCAGCTCGTACCAGGGGGCAAAAACTGAAGCTTTCTTT. Its protein is CASSSYQGAKTEAFF.